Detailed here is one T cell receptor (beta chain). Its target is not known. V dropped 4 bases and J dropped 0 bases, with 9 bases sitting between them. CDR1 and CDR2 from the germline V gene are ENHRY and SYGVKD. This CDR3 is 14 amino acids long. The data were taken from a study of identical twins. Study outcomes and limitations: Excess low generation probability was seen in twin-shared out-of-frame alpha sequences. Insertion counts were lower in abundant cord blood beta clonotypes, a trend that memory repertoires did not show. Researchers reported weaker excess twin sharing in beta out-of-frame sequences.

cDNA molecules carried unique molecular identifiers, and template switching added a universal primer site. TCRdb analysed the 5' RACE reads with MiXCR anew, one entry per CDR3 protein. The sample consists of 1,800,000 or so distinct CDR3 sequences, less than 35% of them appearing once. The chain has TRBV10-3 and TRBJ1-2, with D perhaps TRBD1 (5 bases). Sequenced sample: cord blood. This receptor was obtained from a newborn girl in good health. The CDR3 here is CAISATDPNYGYTF. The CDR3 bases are TGTGCCATCAGTGCGACAGACCCTAACTATGGCTACACCTTC.